Shown below are 28 T cell receptor beta chains from a single sample sequenced in a study of OX40 agonist ivuxolimab in advanced cancers. Generated by immunoSEQ multiplex PCR, the TCRdb table keeps only in-frame clones and is missing some. Among tens of thousands of clones listed, roughly 80% were seen once. Material: CD4+ or CD8+ T cells sorted from blood, obtained in a trial of the OX40 agonist ivuxolimab. These receptors came from an adult with an advanced solid tumor such as melanoma, head and neck, liver or kidney cancer.

The chain has TRBV5-4 and TRBJ1-2; D unresolved. V lost 0 bases, J lost 5 bases, and 5 bases lay in between. The V gene's germline CDR1 is SGHNT and CDR2 YYREEE (reference sequence). This CDR3 contains 12 residues. CDR3 residues: CASSLAGYGYTF. The CDR3 DNA sequence: TGTGCCAGCAGCTTGGCAGGTTATGGCTACACCTTC. Based on the CDR3 plus reference TRBV5-4 and TRBJ1-2, the full variable domain is ETGVTQSPTHLIKTRGQQVTLRCSSQSGHNTVSWYQQALGQGPQFIFQYYREEENGRGNFPPRFSGLQFPNYSSELNVNALELDDSALYLCASSLAGYGYTFGSGTRLTVV.

J is TRBJ1-2 and V is TRBV27; a weak D match, TRBD1 (6 bases). V lost 2 bases to trimming and J lost 2 bases, with 21 bases between them. Germline-derived CDR1 and CDR2 are MNHEY and SMNVEV (reference sequence). This CDR3 region has 18 residues. The CDR3 reads CASSLSPLGATLNYGYTF. CDR3 in DNA: TGTGCCAGCAGTTTAAGTCCGCTGGGGGCGACCCTAAACTATGGCTACACCTTC.

The V call is TRBV30, the J call TRBJ2-6, with D hard to call. CDR3 length: 14 residues. With 0 bases removed from V and 5 bases from J, the gap between germline ends came to 8 bases. Germline V gives CDR1 GTSNPN, CDR2 SVGIG (reference sequence). As DNA, the CDR3 is TGTGCCTGGAGTGTACCCCACTGGGCCAACGTCCTGACTTTC. Encoded protein: CAWSVPHWANVLTF.

J is TRBJ1-4 and V is TRBV5-6; 7 nucleotides line up with TRBD1. The junction had 16 bases not matched to a gene; V was cut back by 4 bases and J by 4 bases. CDR1 and CDR2 from the germline V gene are SGHDT and YYEEEE. This CDR3 region has 18 residues. The chain's CDR3 is CASSLRGGQSYINEKLFF. CDR3 coding DNA: TGTGCCAGCAGCCTCCGGGGGGGACAGTCATACATTAATGAAAAACTGTTTTTT.

The chain recombines TRBV7-6 with TRBJ1-2, with D unclear. The V gene lost 2 bases and the J gene lost 7 bases, with 11 bases spanning the gap. Germline V lookup: CDR1 SGHVS, CDR2 FNYEAQ. CDR3 length: 13 residues. CDR3 amino acids: CASSLRQGRGYTF. As DNA, the CDR3 is TGTGCCAGCAGCTTACGACAAGGGCGTGGCTACACCTTC.

This clone rates as medium-sized (0.01 to 0.1%). The chain is built from TRBV11-2 and TRBJ1-5, with D possibly matching TRBD1 (5 bases). The CDR3 covers 16 residues. V lost 4 bases, J lost 4 bases, and 17 bases lay in between. CDR1 and CDR2 (germline): SGHAT, FQNNGV. CDR3: CASSSPLDRANQPQHF. Written as DNA, the CDR3 is TGTGCCAGCAGCTCCCCCCTCGACAGAGCTAATCAGCCCCAGCATTTT.

This clone showed up just a few times. CDR3 amino acids: CASSFFKAYGYTF. The CDR3 region has the DNA TGTGCCAGCAGTTTCTTCAAGGCCTATGGCTACACCTTC. This chain links TRBV28 with TRBJ1-2; D unclear. The CDR3 extends over 13 amino acids. Trimming removed 3 bases at V and 4 bases at J, with 9 bases between. Germline V gives CDR1 MDHEN, CDR2 SYDVKM.

The V gene is TRBV9, the J gene TRBJ1-6; no clear D gene. V shed 4 bases and J shed 10 bases, with 9 bases lying between them. The CDR3 consists of 12 residues. In germline, CDR1 is SGDLS, CDR2 YYNGEE. CDR3 sequence (DNA): TGTGCCAGCAGCCCGGGGTCATCACCCCTCCACTTT. This codes for CASSPGSSPLHF.

The J gene is TRBJ2-2, the V gene TRBV9; D gene unclear. Trimming removed 2 bases from V and 4 bases from J, with 9 bases in between. CDR3 length equals 14 residues. The V gene's germline CDR1 is SGDLS and CDR2 YYNGEE. The CDR3 region has the DNA TGTGCCAGCAGCGTCTCAGGCCTCACCGGGGAGCTGTTTTTT. Translation gives CASSVSGLTGELFF.

The chain joins TRBV5-1 to TRBJ2-3; 9 bases are shared with TRBD2. The CDR3 runs to 14 residues. J was trimmed by 2 bases and V by 5 bases; bases with no gene match: 3. Germline V lookup: CDR1 SGHRS, CDR2 YFSETQ. The CDR3 here is CASRLAGITDTQYF. CDR3 nucleotide sequence: TGCGCCAGCAGGCTAGCGGGGATCACAGATACGCAGTATTTT. Together with reference TRBV5-1 and TRBJ2-3, the CDR3 gives the full variable domain: KAGVTQTPRYLIKTRGQQVTLSCSPISGHRSVSWYQQTPGQGLQFLFEYFSETQRNKGNFPGRFSGRQFSNSRSEMNVSTLELGDSALYLCASRLAGITDTQYFGPGTRLTVL.

This chain links TRBV11-2 with TRBJ2-7, with D perhaps matching TRBD1 (6 bases). Germline-derived CDR1 and CDR2 are SGHAT and FQNNGV. The CDR3 covers 12 residues. V was pared by 5 bases and J by 5 bases, with 10 bases between. The CDR3, as DNA: TGTGCCAGCAGCCAGGGGAGCAACGAGCAGTACGTC. Translated, it gives CASSQGSNEQYV.

Details on this clone: The same CDR3 can be traced to other DNA sequences in this sample. This sequence joins TRBV28 and TRBJ2-7; 9 nucleotides match TRBD2. CDR1 MDHEN and CDR2 SYDVKM come from the germline V gene. Germline trimming cut 11 bases from V and 4 bases from J; bases unmatched to any gene: 18. This CDR3 region has 16 residues. The CDR3: CAAGGSAGGPKYEQYV. The CDR3 DNA reads as TGTGCCGCGGGGGGGAGTGCGGGGGGGCCCAAGTACGAGCAGTACGTC.

This chain connects TRBV15 to TRBJ2-5, with unresolved D. The CDR3 length is 13 residues. The V end lost 3 bases, the J end lost 5 bases, and 10 bases lay between the germline ends. The V gene's germline CDR1 is LNHNV and CDR2 YYDKDF (reference sequence). The CDR3 sequence is CATSSQKRETQYF. CDR3 bases: TGTGCCACCAGCAGCCAAAAGAGGGAGACCCAGTACTTC. The whole variable domain, remainder taken from reference TRBV15 and TRBJ2-5, is DAMVIQNPRYQVTQFGKPVTLSCSQTLNHNVMYWYQQKSSQAPKLLFHYYDKDFNNEADTPDNFQSRRPNTSFCFLDIRSPGLGDTAMYLCATSSQKRETQYFGPGTRLLVL.

This chain links TRBV7-9 with TRBJ2-3; perhaps TRBD1 as D (5 bases). The CDR3 contains 14 residues. Between the trimmed V and J ends, which lost 5 bases and 4 bases, there was a span of 13 bases. Germline lookup yields CDR1 SEHNR and CDR2 FQNEAQ (reference sequence). The CDR3 region is CASSLTAGPDTQYF. The DNA for the CDR3 is TGTGCCAGCAGCCTGACAGCCGGACCAGATACGCAGTATTTT.

As concerns this clone: This sample includes further DNA sequences coding for the same CDR3. V is TRBV12-5 and J is TRBJ1-5; 7 bases fit TRBD1. Trimming at V came to 5 bases and at J to 5 bases, leaving 6 bases not matched to a gene. The CDR3 runs to 14 residues. Germline CDR1 and CDR2: LGHNT and FRNRAP. The CDR3 nucleotides are TGTGCTAGTGGTCCTGGGACAGCATATCAGCCCCAGCATTTT. As protein: CASGPGTAYQPQHF. Drawing the rest from reference TRBV12-5 and TRBJ1-5, the complete variable domain is DARVTQTPRHKVTEMGQEVTMRCQPILGHNTVFWYRQTMMQGLELLAYFRNRAPLDDSGMPKDRFSAEMPDATLATLKIQPSEPRDSAVYFCASGPGTAYQPQHFGDGTRLSIL.

The chain recombines TRBV2 with TRBJ2-2; perhaps TRBD1 as D (5 bases). The CDR3 runs 16 residues. The ends were cut back, 0 bases at V and 4 bases at J, with 12 bases in the middle. Germline CDR1 SNHLY, CDR2 FYNNEI. CDR3 loop: CASSEAGVRSTGELFF. CDR3 nucleotide sequence: TGTGCCAGCAGTGAAGCAGGGGTACGGAGCACCGGGGAGCTGTTTTTT.

V is TRBV2 and J is TRBJ1-1; tentatively, D is TRBD1 (5 bases). Germline values: CDR1 SNHLY, CDR2 FYNNEI. V lost 0 bases and J lost 3, with 11 bases in between. The CDR3 is 15 amino acids. The CDR3 is CASSEAPGADTEAFF. CDR3 DNA sequence: TGTGCCAGCAGTGAAGCGCCTGGGGCGGACACTGAAGCTTTCTTT. Full variable domain (rest looked up from reference TRBV2 and TRBJ1-1): EPEVTQTPSHQVTQMGQEVILRCVPISNHLYFYWYRQILGQKVEFLVSFYNNEISEKSEIFDDQFSVERPDGSNFTLKIRSTKLEDSAMYFCASSEAPGADTEAFFGQGTRLTVV.

This chain links TRBV15 with TRBJ2-5; D ambiguous. This CDR3 has 14 residues. Germline-derived CDR1 and CDR2 are LNHNV and YYDKDF (reference sequence). Trimming left V 5 bases short and J 1 base short, with 11 bases between. The CDR3 protein is CATSVHYSQETQYF. CDR3 sequence (DNA): TGTGCCACCAGCGTCCATTATTCCCAAGAGACCCAGTACTTC.

The chain is built from TRBV6-6 and TRBJ2-7; D possibly matches TRBD1 or TRBD2 (5 bases each). Germline V gene sequence: CDR1 MNHNY, CDR2 SVGAGI (reference sequence). The CDR3 runs to 13 residues. Trimming pared 2 bases from V and 2 bases from J, leaving 7 bases between. DNA for the CDR3: TGTGCCAGCAGTTACGGGACCCCCTACGAGCAGTACTTC. As protein: CASSYGTPYEQYF.

The chain links TRBV7-9 to TRBJ1-2, with D tentatively TRBD1 (5 bases). Trimming removed 9 bases at V and 5 bases at J, with 13 bases between. This CDR3 spans 12 amino acids. Germline CDR1 SEHNR, CDR2 FQNEAQ (reference sequence). This CDR3 reads CASPSREYGYTF. In DNA, the CDR3 is TGTGCCAGTCCGAGCAGGGAATATGGCTACACCTTC. Together with reference TRBV7-9 and TRBJ1-2, the CDR3 gives the full variable domain: DTGVSQNPRHKITKRGQNVTFRCDPISEHNRLYWYRQTLGQGPEFLTYFQNEAQLEKSRLLSDRFSAERPKGSFSTLEIQRTEQGDSAMYLCASPSREYGYTFGSGTRLTVV.

The chain uses TRBV5-1 and TRBJ1-6; no definite D call. Germline V lookup: CDR1 SGHRS, CDR2 YFSETQ. The ends were cut back, 8 bases at V and 1 base at J, with 13 bases in the middle. There are 15 residues in the CDR3. CDR3 protein: CASTEDPSYNSPLHF. CDR3 in DNA: TGCGCCAGTACCGAGGACCCGTCCTATAATTCACCCCTCCACTTT.

The rearrangement links TRBV28 to TRBJ2-1, with D unclear. This CDR3 comprises 12 residues. In germline, CDR1 is MDHEN, CDR2 SYDVKM. The V end was cut by 2 bases, the J end by 12 bases, with 11 bases between. CDR3 sequence reads: CASSLQEFRQFF. In DNA, the CDR3 is TGTGCCAGCAGTTTACAAGAATTCCGGCAGTTCTTC.

This clone was seen a single time. The chain employs TRBV11-2 and TRBJ2-5; D is perhaps TRBD1 (5 bases). This CDR3 spans 14 amino acids. The germline CDR1 and CDR2 sequences are SGHAT and FQNNGV. V shed 0 bases and J shed 5 bases, with 10 bases lying between them. The CDR3 DNA sequence: TGTGCCAGCAGCTTAGACAGGGTTCGGGAGACCCAGTACTTC. Its protein is CASSLDRVRETQYF.

This chain uses TRBV7-2 with TRBJ1-1; a possible D gene is TRBD1 (6 bases). Trimming took 1 base from V and 11 from J, leaving 20 bases between them. The germline gives CDR1 SGHTA, CDR2 FQGNSA. The CDR3 is 15 residues long. The CDR3 region has the DNA TGTGCCAGCAGCTTAGTTGGGAACAGGGATGGTATGGCTTTCTTT. It translates to CASSLVGNRDGMAFF.

The rearrangement uses TRBV10-3 and TRBJ2-3; 11 bases map to TRBD2. The CDR3 runs to 18 residues. CDR1 and CDR2 from the germline V gene are ENHRY and SYGVKD. The trim removed 0 bases at V and 0 bases at J, leaving 5 bases unmatched. The CDR3, as DNA: TGTGCCATCAGTGAGTCCCGACTAGCGGGGACTAGCACAGATACGCAGTATTTT. As protein: CAISESRLAGTSTDTQYF.

This chain uses TRBV18 with TRBJ2-3; tentatively, D is TRBD1 (6 bases). The CDR3 is 14 amino acids. V shed 3 bases and J shed 3 bases, with 10 bases lying between them. Looked up from germline, CDR1 is KGHSH and CDR2 is LQKENI. The CDR3 coding sequence is TGTGCCAGCTCACCTATGGGGGCAACAGATACGCAGTATTTT. This codes for CASSPMGATDTQYF.

This clone was counted a single time. V gene TRBV7-9 combines with J gene TRBJ2-1; perhaps TRBD2 as D (6 bases). The germline gives CDR1 SEHNR, CDR2 FQNEAQ (reference sequence). CDR3 length: 14 residues. The V end lost 8 bases, the J end lost 2 bases, and 13 bases lay between the germline ends. CDR3 amino acids: CASGREGTYNEQFF. The CDR3, as DNA: TGTGCCAGCGGGCGGGAAGGCACCTACAATGAGCAGTTCTTC.

V and J are TRBV5-8 and TRBJ2-7; 9 nucleotides agree with TRBD2. V shed 3 bases and J 2 bases; nucleotides not matched to a gene: 3. The CDR3 is 14 residues long. Looked up from germline, CDR1 is SGHTS and CDR2 is YDEGEE. The CDR3 protein is CASSSAGGTYEQYF. CDR3 sequence (DNA): TGTGCCAGCAGCTCGGCGGGGGGGACCTACGAGCAGTACTTC.